This T cell receptor (beta chain) was captured in a study of T cells in Graves' hyperthyroidism and ophthalmopathy. Unmatched junction bases numbered 7, after V lost 5 bases and J lost 2 bases. CDR3 length equals 15 residues. CDR1 and CDR2 (germline): LNHDA, SQIVND (reference sequence). The source material, RNA transcripts, was used to amplify TCR beta CDR3 regions. Researchers ran a first-round RT-PCR on the TCR CDR3 using the HTBI primer set. TCRdb reprocessed the multiplex PCR reads via MiXCR and lists one record per CDR3 protein. The table shows under 350,000 distinct CDR3 sequences, with roughly 20% occurring only once. No progression to ophthalmopathy during 18 months of follow-up defined stable disease.

The V gene is TRBV19, the J gene TRBJ2-7; 9 bases agree with TRBD1. The sample consisted of blood. The receptor comes from a woman between 50 and 59 years old with Graves' hyperthyroidism. CDR3 in amino acids: CASSDGTGTTYEQYF. CDR3 in DNA: TGTGCCAGTAGTGACGGGACAGGGACTACCTACGAGCAGTACTTC. Full variable domain (outside the CDR3, taken from reference TRBV19 and TRBJ2-7): DGGITQSPKYLFRKEGQNVTLSCEQNLNHDAMYWYRQDPGQGLRLIYYSQIVNDFQKGDIAEGYSVSREKKESFPLTVTSAQKNPTAFYLCASSDGTGTTYEQYFGPGTRLTVT.